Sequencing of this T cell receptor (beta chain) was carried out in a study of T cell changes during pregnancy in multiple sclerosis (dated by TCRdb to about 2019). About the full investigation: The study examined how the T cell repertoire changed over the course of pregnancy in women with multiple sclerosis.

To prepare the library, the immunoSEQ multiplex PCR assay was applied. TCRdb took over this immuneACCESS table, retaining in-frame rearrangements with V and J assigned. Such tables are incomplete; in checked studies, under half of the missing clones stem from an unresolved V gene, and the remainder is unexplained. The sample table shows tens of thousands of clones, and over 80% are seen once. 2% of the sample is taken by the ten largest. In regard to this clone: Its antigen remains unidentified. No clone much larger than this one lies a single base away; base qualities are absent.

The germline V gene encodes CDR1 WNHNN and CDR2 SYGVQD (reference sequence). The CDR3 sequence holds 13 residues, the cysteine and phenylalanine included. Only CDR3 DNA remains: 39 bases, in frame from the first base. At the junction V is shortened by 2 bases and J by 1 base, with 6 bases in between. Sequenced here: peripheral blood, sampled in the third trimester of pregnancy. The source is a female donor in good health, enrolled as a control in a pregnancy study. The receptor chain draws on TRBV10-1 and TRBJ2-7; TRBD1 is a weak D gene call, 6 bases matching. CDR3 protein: CASSETGSYEQYF. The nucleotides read TGCGCCAGCAGTGAGACAGGGTCCTACGAGCAGTACTTC.